The 2 T cell receptor beta chains in this list originate from one sample, sequenced in a study of patients and donors after allogeneic stem cell transplantation. TCRdb re-derived calls from the RT-PCR reads in MiXCR, one entry per CDR3 protein. The profile shows about 72,000 distinct CDR3 sequences, around 27% of them singletons. Material: blood, either unsorted or a sorted T cell fraction (not recorded which). The receptor source for this set is a human donor who was either an allogeneic HSCT recipient or a stem cell or donor lymphocyte infusion donor (not recorded which). It is not recorded whose cells these are; they may come from a transplant donor.

This clonotype was picked up a small number of times. J is TRBJ2-6 and V is TRBV5-1; no reliable D call. Trimming left V 2 bases short and J 4 bases short, with 7 bases between. CDR3 size: 14 residues. Germline loops: CDR1 SGHRS, CDR2 YFSETQ. The CDR3: CASSFLQGANVLTF. In nucleotides, the CDR3 is TGCGCCAGCAGCTTCCTACAGGGGGCCAACGTCCTGACTTTC.

The gene calls are TRBV5-6 and TRBJ2-3; a possible D gene is TRBD1 (6 bases). CDR3 size: 17 residues. Trimming removed 0 bases at V and 0 bases at J, with 14 bases between. Per germline, CDR1 SGHDT and CDR2 YYEEEE. This chain's CDR3 is CASSLGIRGRSTDTQYF. CDR3 bases: TGTGCCAGCAGCTTGGGCATCAGGGGACGAAGCACAGATACGCAGTATTTT. Full variable domain (missing parts from reference TRBV5-6 and TRBJ2-3): DAGVTQSPTHLIKTRGQQVTLRCSPKSGHDTVSWYQQALGQGPQFIFQYYEEEERQRGNFPDRFSGHQFPNYSSELNVNALLLGDSALYLCASSLGIRGRSTDTQYFGPGTRLTVL.